A selection of T cell receptor beta chains follows, all from one sample in a study of beta chain features in type 1 diabetes. Sequencing used immunoSEQ multiplex PCR; TCRdb keeps in-frame clones, though not all of them. Of fewer than 650,000 clones listed, 15% to 17% were seen once; the top ten hold approximately 0.087%. Source material: naive CD4+ T cells from blood. These receptors were taken from a man aged 18 to 35 in good health. The CDR3 runs from the conserved cysteine through the conserved F or W. D genes are given only for firm matches.

>TRBV18|TRBJ1-1|NA
CASSLTEAPNTEAFF
>TRBV4-2|TRBJ2-5|TRBD2
CASSQVPGRGQETQYF
>TRBV19|TRBJ1-1|NA
CASSRFMNTEAFF
>TRBV5-4|TRBJ2-7|NA
CASSRELAGSAREQYF
>TRBV28|TRBJ2-7|NA
CASSSRTLSSYEQYF
>TRBV6-5|TRBJ1-2|NA
CASSYPGGAGGYTF
>TRBV2|TRBJ2-7|NA
CASSVGQFSYEQYF
>TRBV18|TRBJ1-1|NA
CASSPPGWGLNTEAFF
>TRBV19|TRBJ2-1|TRBD2
CASSIGGLAGSLYNEQFF
>TRBV7-3|TRBJ2-5|NA
CASSPGHSQETQYF
>TRBV28|TRBJ2-7|NA
CASSLLVPGRTYEQYF
>TRBV29-1|TRBJ1-4|NA
CSVGGWDEKLFF
>TRBV23-1|TRBJ2-7|TRBD1
CASGPKTGGSNEQYF
>TRBV18|TRBJ1-2|NA
CASSHDRFPYNYGYTF
>TRBV7-8|TRBJ1-1|NA
CDRKRTEAFF
>TRBV9|TRBJ2-1|TRBD2
CASSVAGGRTYNEQFF
>TRBV7-9|TRBJ2-7|TRBD2
CASSSSGRGDEQYF
>TRBV28|TRBJ2-1|NA
CASSFLYEQFF
>TRBV29-1|TRBJ2-3|NA
CSVEKSAVTDTQYF
>TRBV7-2|TRBJ2-5|TRBD2
CASSLAVASGWGYQETQYF
>TRBV7-9|TRBJ1-5|TRBD1
CASSWGQSNQPQHF
>TRBV7-2|TRBJ2-3|NA
CASSLGPTQRRESDTQYF
>TRBV15|TRBJ1-5|NA
CATSRDWGSNQPQHF
>TRBV9|TRBJ2-1|TRBD1
CASSVGGGQGWSEQFF
>TRBV4-3|TRBJ1-2|NA
CASSQEMGLSYGYTF
>TRBV7-9|TRBJ2-7|NA
CASSPLGGRRNEQYF
>TRBV18|TRBJ1-5|TRBD1
CASSSDRGYNQPQHF
>TRBV18|TRBJ2-5|NA
CASSPRGVQETQYF
>TRBV20-1|TRBJ2-3|NA
CSARVRDTQYF
>TRBV7-2|TRBJ2-5|NA
CASSSPGEKWGTQYF
>TRBV23-1|TRBJ1-4|NA
CASSQSWGNATNEKLFF
>TRBV30|TRBJ2-3|NA
CAWGGEVVNTQYF
>TRBV14|TRBJ2-6|NA
CASSPLGRAGANVLTF
>TRBV11-2|TRBJ2-1|TRBD2
CASSAGTSVDEQFF
>TRBV18|TRBJ2-1|NA
CASSPSGDNEQFF
>TRBV11-3|TRBJ2-3|TRBD2
CASSPRLAGTDTQYF
>TRBV30|TRBJ1-1|NA
CAWRTGGTEAFF
>TRBV9|TRBJ2-7|NA
CASSVAGTSLYEQYF
>TRBV28|TRBJ2-5|TRBD2
CASSSPGLAEETQYF
>TRBV9|TRBJ2-7|TRBD2
CASSVGGGLADTYEQYF
>TRBV11-2|TRBJ2-7|NA
CASRSVRGSYEQYF
>TRBV10-3|TRBJ2-7|NA
CAISESVTSLRREQYF
>TRBV5-1|TRBJ2-2|NA
CASSSITQNTGELFF
>TRBV30|TRBJ1-2|TRBD1
CAWTTGTTYGYTF
>TRBV28|TRBJ1-5|NA
CAETALGQPQHF
>TRBV11-2|TRBJ2-1|NA
CASSLGLVTYNEQFF
>TRBV2|TRBJ1-4|NA
CASSPTGIVEKLFF
>TRBV9|TRBJ2-2|NA
CASSVEGTGELFF
>TRBV29-1|TRBJ1-2|NA
CSVEGRPNYGYTF
>TRBV11-2|TRBJ2-7|NA
CASSLAGEQYF
>TRBV29-1|TRBJ1-1|TRBD1
CSVSTTGAGTEAFF
>TRBV19|TRBJ1-2|NA
CASSYNSNYGYTF
>TRBV5-4|TRBJ2-3|NA
CASSGGLGTDTQYF
>TRBV28|TRBJ2-3|TRBD1
CASSFWDRGADTQYF
>TRBV7-2|TRBJ2-4|NA
CASSIQGPDIQYF
>TRBV6-5|TRBJ2-7|NA
CASSRTPYEQYF
>TRBV5-1|TRBJ2-5|NA
CASSLGRAGETQYF
>TRBV9|TRBJ2-1|TRBD2
CASSQTGLAGGGEQFF
>TRBV27|TRBJ2-7|TRBD2
CASSSLRTSGSGEQYF
>TRBV5-6|TRBJ2-6|NA
CASSLFTPPGANVLTF